These 9 T cell receptor beta chains share one sample of origin, sequenced in a study of blood T cells in healthy people across ages (dated by TCRdb to between 2014 and 2016). The library was made by 5' RACE. This sample was sequenced with an Illumina HiSeq 2500. A second PCR of about 6 to 11 cycles was performed with a sample-barcoded 5' primer and a J-beta primer mix. The public reads were quality trimmed at Q25 with fastp and then assembled into clones with MiXCR by TCRdb, keeping productive beta chains. Identical CDR3 protein sequences are pooled into one entry, listed with their most common genes and DNA. Recorded for this sample are 700,000 to 800,000 distinct CDR3 sequences; roughly 47% of them occurred a single time. The top ten hold around 20% of the sample. What was sequenced was blood. The source of these receptors is an older woman in good health.

The genes are TRBV9 and TRBJ1-2; 9 bases line up with TRBD1. Germline loops: CDR1 SGDLS, CDR2 YYNGEE. V was pared by 3 bases and J by 5 bases, with 5 bases of the junction left unmatched. CDR3 length equals 14 residues. Written as DNA, the CDR3 is TGTGCCAGCAGCGCTCAACAGGGGGCTTATGGCTACACCTTC. Its translation is CASSAQQGAYGYTF.

In its sample, this clonotype was seen a few times. This chain connects TRBV5-1 to TRBJ2-3; TRBD1 aligns across 12 bases. CDR1 and CDR2 from the germline V gene are SGHRS and YFSETQ. V lost 4 bases and J lost 6; bases outside the gene matches: 3. The CDR3 covers 14 residues. The CDR3 spells CASSQGTGGDTQYF. CDR3 DNA sequence: TGCGCCAGCAGCCAAGGGACAGGGGGCGATACGCAGTATTTT.

This clonotype has a handful of counts. The chain has TRBV28 and TRBJ2-1, with D possibly being TRBD2 (7 bases). Trimming removed 8 bases from V and 0 bases from J, with 17 bases in between. The CDR3 has 16 residues. CDR1 and CDR2 from the germline V gene are MDHEN and SYDVKM. This CDR3 is CASQNGGAGSYNEQFF. In DNA form, the CDR3 reads TGTGCCAGCCAAAATGGGGGGGCGGGCTCCTACAATGAGCAGTTCTTC.

CDR3 amino acids: CASTRASGPGELFF. DNA for the CDR3: TGTGCCAGCACCCGGGCCTCGGGGCCCGGGGAGCTGTTTTTT. This chain joins TRBV6-5 and TRBJ2-2; D tentatively fits TRBD1 or TRBD2 (5 bases each). This CDR3 has 14 amino acids. V dropped 7 bases and J dropped 6 bases, with 15 bases sitting between them. Germline CDR1 reads MNHEY; CDR2 reads SVGAGI.

V is TRBV7-9 and J is TRBJ2-5; 11 nucleotides agree with TRBD2. Matching the DNA end better, TRBJ2-7 makes the J call doubtful. There are 16 residues in the CDR3. Per germline, CDR1 SEHNR and CDR2 FQNEAQ (reference sequence). CDR3 residues: CASSQLAGATSYEQYF. CDR3 DNA: TGTGCCAGCAGTCAACTAGCGGGAGCTACTTCCTACGAGCAGTACTTC.

This clonotype came up a few times. V gene TRBV7-8 combines with J gene TRBJ2-3, with D tentatively TRBD2 (5 bases). V lost 6 bases, J lost 2 bases, and 21 bases lay in between. This CDR3 spans 17 amino acids. Germline values: CDR1 SGHVS, CDR2 FQNEAQ. The CDR3 DNA is TGTGCCAGCAGACTCCGGCGGTTCGGGGTCAACACAGATACGCAGTATTTT. Residues: CASRLRRFGVNTDTQYF.

The chain recombines TRBV5-1 with TRBJ1-2, with 8 positions matching TRBD1. The CDR3 covers 14 residues. In germline, CDR1 is SGHRS, CDR2 YFSETQ. The J segment lost 4 bases and the V segment lost 5 bases, leaving 7 bases of the junction unmatched. CDR3 nucleotides: TGCGCCAGCAGGCAAGTCCAGGGGGCCTATGGCTACACCTTC. Translation: CASRQVQGAYGYTF. The variable domain in full, completed from reference TRBV5-1 and TRBJ1-2, reads KAGVTQTPRYLIKTRGQQVTLSCSPISGHRSVSWYQQTPGQGLQFLFEYFSETQRNKGNFPGRFSGRQFSNSRSEMNVSTLELGDSALYLCASRQVQGAYGYTFGSGTRLTVV.

This clonotype has at least ten counts. The chain carries TRBV7-2 and TRBJ2-7, with D tentatively TRBD2 (6 bases). V was clipped by 5 bases and J by 6 bases, with 20 bases between them. CDR1 and CDR2 (germline): SGHTA, FQGNSA. CDR3 length: 15 amino acids. CDR3 region: CASSQNHNGGGEQYF. The CDR3 nucleotides read TGTGCCAGCAGCCAAAACCATAACGGGGGAGGCGAGCAGTACTTC.

The CDR3 DNA reads TGTGCCAGCAGCCCCACCGGGAGGGGCCCTAACAATGAGCAGTTCTTC. It codes for CASSPTGRGPNNEQFF. This rearrangement joins TRBV7-9 to TRBJ2-1; 8 bases align to TRBD2. V lost 5 bases and J lost 5; bases outside the gene matches: 11. Germline V gene lookup returns CDR1 SEHNR and CDR2 FQNEAQ (reference sequence). This CDR3 has 16 amino acids.